This T cell receptor beta chain was profiled in a study of CXCR3-negative and CXCR3-positive naive CD8 T cells. General observations from the study: TRB CDR3 hydrophobicity was greater in CXCR3-positive naive cells than in CXCR3-negative naive cells. Memory CD8+ T cell repertoires were far less diverse than both naive subsets. With CXCR3 expression partially decreased after cryopreservation, most assays relied on fresh PBMCs.

As for this clonotype: The antigen remains unidentified.

With UMI labels, 5' RACE was used to prepare the TRB cDNA libraries. No DNA is given; TCRdb re-called the 5' RACE reads and lists each CDR3 protein once. With 90,000 to 150,000 distinct CDR3 sequences in the sample, the ten largest clones hold about 0.34%. This TCR came from a human donor in good health. Some clones in this sample may be carry-over from other donors' samples. The source material was naive CXCR3+ CD8+ T cells from blood. Described subset: CD45RO-CCR7+CD27+CD95- naive CD8+ T cells expressing CXCR3 (TNR3+).

The CDR3: CASSFPGDYGYTF. The V and J genes are TRBV12-3 or TRBV12-4 and TRBJ1-2; TCRdb calls TRBD1, which cannot be checked without DNA. The CDR3 loop spans 13 amino acids.